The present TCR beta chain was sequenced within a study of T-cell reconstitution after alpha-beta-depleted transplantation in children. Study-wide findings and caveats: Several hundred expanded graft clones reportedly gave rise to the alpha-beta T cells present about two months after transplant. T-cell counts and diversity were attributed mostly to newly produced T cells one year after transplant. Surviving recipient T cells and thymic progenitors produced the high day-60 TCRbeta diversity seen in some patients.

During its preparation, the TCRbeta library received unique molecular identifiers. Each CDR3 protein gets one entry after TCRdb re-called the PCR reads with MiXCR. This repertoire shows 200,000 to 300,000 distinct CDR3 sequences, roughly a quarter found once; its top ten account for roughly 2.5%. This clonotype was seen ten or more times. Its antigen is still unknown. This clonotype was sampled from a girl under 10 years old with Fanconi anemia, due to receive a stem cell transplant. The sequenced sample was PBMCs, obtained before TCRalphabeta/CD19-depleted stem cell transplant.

The DNA for the CDR3 is TGTGCCAGCAGCCGAATGACCGGGACAGGGGGCACGTACACTGAAGCTTTCTTT. As protein: CASSRMTGTGGTYTEAFF. The chain uses TRBV12-3 or TRBV12-4 and TRBJ1-1; 12 positions match TRBD1. This CDR3 comprises 18 residues. J was trimmed by 3 bases and V by 6 bases; bases with no gene match: 14.